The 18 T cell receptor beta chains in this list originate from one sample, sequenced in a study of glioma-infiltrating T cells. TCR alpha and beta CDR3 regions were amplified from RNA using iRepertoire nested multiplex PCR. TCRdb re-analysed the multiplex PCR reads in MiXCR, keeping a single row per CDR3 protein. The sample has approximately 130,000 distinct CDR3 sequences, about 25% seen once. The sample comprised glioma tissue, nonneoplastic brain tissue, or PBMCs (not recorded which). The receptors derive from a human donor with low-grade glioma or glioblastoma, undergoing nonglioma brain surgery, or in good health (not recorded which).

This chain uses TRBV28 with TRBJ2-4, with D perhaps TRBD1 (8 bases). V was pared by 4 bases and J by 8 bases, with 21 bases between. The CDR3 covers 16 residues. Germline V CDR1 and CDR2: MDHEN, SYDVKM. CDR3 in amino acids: CASSSAAAGQAYIQYF. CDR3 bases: TGTGCCAGCAGTTCTGCCGCAGCGGGACAGGCGTACATTCAGTACTTC. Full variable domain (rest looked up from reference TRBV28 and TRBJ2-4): DVKVTQSSRYLVKRTGEKVFLECVQDMDHENMFWYRQDPGLGLRLIYFSYDVKMKEKGDIPEGYSVSREKKERFSLILESASTNQTSMYLCASSSAAAGQAYIQYFGAGTRLSVL.

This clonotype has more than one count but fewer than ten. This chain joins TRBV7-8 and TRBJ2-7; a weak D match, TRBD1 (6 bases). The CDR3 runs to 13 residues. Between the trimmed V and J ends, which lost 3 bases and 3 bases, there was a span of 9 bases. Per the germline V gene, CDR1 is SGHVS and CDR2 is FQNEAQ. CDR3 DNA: TGTGCCAGCAGCTTGGGGGCCTTCTACGAGCAGTACGTC. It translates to CASSLGAFYEQYV.

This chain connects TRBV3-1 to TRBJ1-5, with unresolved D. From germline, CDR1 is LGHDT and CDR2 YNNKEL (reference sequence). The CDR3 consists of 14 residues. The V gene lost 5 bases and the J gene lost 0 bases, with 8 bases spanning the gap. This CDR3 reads CASSTQNSNQPQHF. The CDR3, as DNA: TGTGCCAGCAGCACTCAAAATAGCAATCAGCCCCAGCATTTT.

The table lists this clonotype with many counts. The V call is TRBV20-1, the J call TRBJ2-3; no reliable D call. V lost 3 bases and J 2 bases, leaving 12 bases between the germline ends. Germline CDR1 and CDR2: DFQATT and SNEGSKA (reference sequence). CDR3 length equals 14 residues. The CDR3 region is CSASGQTDTDTQYF. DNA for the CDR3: TGCAGTGCTAGCGGGCAAACCGACACAGATACGCAGTATTTT.

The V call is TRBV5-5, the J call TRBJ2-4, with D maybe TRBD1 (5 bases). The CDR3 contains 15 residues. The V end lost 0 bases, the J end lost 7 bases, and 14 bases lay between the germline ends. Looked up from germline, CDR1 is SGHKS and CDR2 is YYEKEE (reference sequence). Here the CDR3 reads CASSLEFWGSNIQYF. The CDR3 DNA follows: TGTGCCAGCAGCTTGGAATTTTGGGGCTCGAACATTCAGTACTTC.

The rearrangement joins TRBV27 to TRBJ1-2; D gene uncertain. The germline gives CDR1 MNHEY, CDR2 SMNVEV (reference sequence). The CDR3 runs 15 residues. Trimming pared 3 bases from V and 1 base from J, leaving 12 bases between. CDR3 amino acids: CASSFAADVNYGYTF. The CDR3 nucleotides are TGTGCCAGCAGTTTTGCGGCAGACGTTAACTATGGCTACACCTTC.

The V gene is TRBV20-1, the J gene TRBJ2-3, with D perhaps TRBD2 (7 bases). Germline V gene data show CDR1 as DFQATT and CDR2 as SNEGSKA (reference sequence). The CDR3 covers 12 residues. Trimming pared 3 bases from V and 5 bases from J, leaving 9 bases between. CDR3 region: CSARRGGDTQYF. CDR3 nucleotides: TGCAGTGCTAGGAGGGGGGGAGATACGCAGTATTTT.

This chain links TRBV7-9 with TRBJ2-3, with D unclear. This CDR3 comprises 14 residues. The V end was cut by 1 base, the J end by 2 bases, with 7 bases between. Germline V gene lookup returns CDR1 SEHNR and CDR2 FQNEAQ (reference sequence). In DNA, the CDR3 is TGTGCCAGCAGCTTAGAAGAGATCACAGATACGCAGTATTTT. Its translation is CASSLEEITDTQYF.

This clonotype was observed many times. The CDR3 reads CASSSDRGNEQYV. The CDR3 DNA reads TGTGCCAGCAGCTCTGACAGGGGGAACGAGCAGTACGTC. The J gene is TRBJ2-7, the V gene TRBV7-2, with 9 bases lining up with TRBD1. This CDR3 spans 13 amino acids. The germline V gene encodes CDR1 SGHTA and CDR2 FQGNSA. Trimming removed 4 bases from V and 5 bases from J; junction bases left unmatched: 3.

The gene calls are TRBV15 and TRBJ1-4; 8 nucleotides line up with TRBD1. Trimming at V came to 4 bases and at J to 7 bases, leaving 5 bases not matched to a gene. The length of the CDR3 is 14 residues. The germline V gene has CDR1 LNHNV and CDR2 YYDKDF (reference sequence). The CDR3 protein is CATSKGQEVEKLFF. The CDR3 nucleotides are TGTGCCACCAGCAAGGGACAGGAGGTTGAAAAACTGTTTTTT.

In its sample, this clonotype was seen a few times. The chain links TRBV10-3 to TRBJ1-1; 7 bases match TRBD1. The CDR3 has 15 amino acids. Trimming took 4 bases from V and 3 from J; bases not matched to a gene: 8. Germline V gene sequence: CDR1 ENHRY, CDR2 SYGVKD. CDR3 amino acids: CAISGGRGADTEAFF. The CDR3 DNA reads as TGTGCCATCAGTGGAGGCAGGGGGGCGGACACTGAAGCTTTCTTT.

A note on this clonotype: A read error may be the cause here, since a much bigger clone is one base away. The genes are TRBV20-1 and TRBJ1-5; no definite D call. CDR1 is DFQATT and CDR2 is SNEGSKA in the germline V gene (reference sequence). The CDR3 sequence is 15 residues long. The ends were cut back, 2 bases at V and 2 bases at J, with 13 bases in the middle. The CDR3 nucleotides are TGCAGTGCTAGATCCCGACCAGCGGGCAATCAGCCCCAGCATTTT. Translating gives CSARSRPAGNQPQHF.

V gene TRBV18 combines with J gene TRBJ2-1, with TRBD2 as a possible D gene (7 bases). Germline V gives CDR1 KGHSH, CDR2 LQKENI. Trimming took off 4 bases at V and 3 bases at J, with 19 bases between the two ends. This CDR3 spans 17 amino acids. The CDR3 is CASSRSGPGGRYNEQFF. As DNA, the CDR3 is TGTGCCAGCTCACGTTCGGGTCCGGGGGGCCGCTACAATGAGCAGTTCTTC.

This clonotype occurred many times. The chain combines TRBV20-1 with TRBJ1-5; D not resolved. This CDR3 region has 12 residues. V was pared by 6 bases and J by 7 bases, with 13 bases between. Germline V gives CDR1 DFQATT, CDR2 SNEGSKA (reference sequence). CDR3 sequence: CSATPPGQPQHF. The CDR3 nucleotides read TGCAGTGCAACCCCTCCGGGACAGCCCCAGCATTTT.

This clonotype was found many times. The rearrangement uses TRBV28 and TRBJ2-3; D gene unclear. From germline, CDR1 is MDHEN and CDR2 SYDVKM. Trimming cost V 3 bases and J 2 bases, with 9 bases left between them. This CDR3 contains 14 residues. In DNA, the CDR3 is TGTGCCAGCAGTTTTTCAGAAGCCACAGATACGCAGTATTTT. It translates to CASSFSEATDTQYF.

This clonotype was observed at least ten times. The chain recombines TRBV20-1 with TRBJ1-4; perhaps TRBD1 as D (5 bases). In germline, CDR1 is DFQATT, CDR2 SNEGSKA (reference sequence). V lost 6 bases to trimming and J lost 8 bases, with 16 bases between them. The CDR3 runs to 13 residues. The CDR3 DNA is TGCAGTGCCGTGGACACCCCGGAGGAAAAACTGTTTTTT. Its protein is CSAVDTPEEKLFF.

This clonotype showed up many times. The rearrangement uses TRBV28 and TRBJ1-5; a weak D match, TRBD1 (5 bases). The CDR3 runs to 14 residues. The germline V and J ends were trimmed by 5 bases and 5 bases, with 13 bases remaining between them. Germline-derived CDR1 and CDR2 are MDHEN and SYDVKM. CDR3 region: CASSLRQPYQPQHF. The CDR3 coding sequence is TGTGCCAGCAGTCTAAGACAGCCCTATCAGCCCCAGCATTTT.

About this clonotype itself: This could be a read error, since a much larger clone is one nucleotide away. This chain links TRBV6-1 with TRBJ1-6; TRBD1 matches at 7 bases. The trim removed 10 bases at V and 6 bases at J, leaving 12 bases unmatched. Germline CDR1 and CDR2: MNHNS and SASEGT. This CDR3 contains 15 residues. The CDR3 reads CATDRQGLCNSPLHF. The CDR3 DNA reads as TGTGCCACCGATCGACAGGGTCTGTGTAATTCACCCCTCCACTTT.